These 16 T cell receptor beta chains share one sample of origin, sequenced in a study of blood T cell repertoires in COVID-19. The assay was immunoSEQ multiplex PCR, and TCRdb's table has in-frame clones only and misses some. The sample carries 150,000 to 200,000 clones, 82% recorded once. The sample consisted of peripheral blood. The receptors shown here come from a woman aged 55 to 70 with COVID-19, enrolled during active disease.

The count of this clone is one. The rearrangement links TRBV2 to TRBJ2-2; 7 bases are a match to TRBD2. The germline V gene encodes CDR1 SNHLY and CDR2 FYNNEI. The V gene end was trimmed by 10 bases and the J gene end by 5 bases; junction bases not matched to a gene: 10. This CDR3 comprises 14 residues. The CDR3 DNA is TGTGCCACAGCCGCTAGCGGACCGACCGGGGAGCTGTTTTTT. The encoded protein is CATAASGPTGELFF.

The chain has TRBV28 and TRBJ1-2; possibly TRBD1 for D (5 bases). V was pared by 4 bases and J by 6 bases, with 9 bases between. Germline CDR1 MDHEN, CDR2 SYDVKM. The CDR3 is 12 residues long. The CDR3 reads CASSSGADGYTF. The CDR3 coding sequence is TGTGCCAGCAGTTCTGGGGCTGATGGCTACACCTTC.

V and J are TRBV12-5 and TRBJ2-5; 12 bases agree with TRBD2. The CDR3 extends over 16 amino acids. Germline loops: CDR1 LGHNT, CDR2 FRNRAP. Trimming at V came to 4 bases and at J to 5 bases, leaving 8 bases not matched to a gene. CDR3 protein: CASGSLLAGGGETQYF. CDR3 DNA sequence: TGTGCTAGTGGTTCCTTACTAGCGGGAGGTGGGGAGACCCAGTACTTC.

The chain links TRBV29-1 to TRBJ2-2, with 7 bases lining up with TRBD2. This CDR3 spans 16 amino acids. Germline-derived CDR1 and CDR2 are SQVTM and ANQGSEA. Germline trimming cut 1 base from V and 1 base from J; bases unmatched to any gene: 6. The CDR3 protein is CSVEGGAGLNTGELFF. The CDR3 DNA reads TGCAGCGTTGAAGGGGGAGCGGGACTGAACACCGGGGAGCTGTTTTTT.

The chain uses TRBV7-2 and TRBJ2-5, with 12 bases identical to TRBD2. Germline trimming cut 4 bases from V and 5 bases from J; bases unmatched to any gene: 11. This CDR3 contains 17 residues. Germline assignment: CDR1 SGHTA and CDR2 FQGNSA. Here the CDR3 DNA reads TGTGCCAGCAGCTCCCCGACTAGCGGGGGCCCTGGGGAGACCCAGTACTTC. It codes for CASSSPTSGGPGETQYF.

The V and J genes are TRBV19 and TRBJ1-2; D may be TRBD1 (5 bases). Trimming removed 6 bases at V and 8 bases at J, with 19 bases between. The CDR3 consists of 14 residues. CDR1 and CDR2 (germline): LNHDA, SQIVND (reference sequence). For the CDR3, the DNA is TGTGCCAGTAGGCGAACGGCACAGGACGGCGGCTACACCTTC. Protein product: CASRRTAQDGGYTF.

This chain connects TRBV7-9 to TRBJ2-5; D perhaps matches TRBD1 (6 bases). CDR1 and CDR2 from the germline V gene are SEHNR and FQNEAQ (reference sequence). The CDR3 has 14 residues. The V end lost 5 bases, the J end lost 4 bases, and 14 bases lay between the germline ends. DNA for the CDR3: TGTGCCAGCAGCCCTGGACAGAGCCTAGAGACCCAGTACTTC. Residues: CASSPGQSLETQYF.

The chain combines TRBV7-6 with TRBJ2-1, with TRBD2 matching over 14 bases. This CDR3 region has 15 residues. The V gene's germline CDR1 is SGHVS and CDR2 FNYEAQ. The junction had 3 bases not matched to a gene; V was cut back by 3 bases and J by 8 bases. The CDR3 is CASSFLTSGRDEQFF. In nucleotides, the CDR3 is TGTGCCAGCAGCTTCCTGACTAGCGGGAGGGATGAGCAGTTCTTC.

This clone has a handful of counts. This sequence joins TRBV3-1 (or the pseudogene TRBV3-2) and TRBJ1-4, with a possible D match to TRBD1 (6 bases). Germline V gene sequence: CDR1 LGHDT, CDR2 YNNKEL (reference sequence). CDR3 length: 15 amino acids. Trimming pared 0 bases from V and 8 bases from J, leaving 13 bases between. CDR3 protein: CASSQDSGGEEKLFF. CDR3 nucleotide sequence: TGTGCCAGCAGCCAAGATAGCGGGGGCGAGGAAAAACTGTTTTTT.

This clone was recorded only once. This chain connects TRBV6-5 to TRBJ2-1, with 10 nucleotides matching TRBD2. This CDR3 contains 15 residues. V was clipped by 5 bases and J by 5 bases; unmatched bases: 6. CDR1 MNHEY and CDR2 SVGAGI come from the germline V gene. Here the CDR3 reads CASSPGLAIDNEQFF. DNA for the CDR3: TGTGCCAGCAGTCCGGGACTAGCGATCGACAATGAGCAGTTCTTC.

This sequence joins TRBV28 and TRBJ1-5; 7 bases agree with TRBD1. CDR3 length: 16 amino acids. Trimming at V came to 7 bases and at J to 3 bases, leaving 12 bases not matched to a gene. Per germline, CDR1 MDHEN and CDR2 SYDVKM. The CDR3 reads CASIFRQGGDNQPQHF. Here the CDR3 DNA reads TGTGCCAGCATATTCAGACAGGGAGGCGACAATCAGCCCCAGCATTTT. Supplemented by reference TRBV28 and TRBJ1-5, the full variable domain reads DVKVTQSSRYLVKRTGEKVFLECVQDMDHENMFWYRQDPGLGLRLIYFSYDVKMKEKGDIPEGYSVSREKKERFSLILESASTNQTSMYLCASIFRQGGDNQPQHFGDGTRLSIL.

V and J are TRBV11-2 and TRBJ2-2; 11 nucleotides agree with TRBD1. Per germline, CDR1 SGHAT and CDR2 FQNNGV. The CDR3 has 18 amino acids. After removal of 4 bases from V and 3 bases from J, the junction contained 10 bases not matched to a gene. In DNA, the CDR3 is TGTGCCAGCAGCTCCCATAAAGGGACAGGGGGTCACACCGGGGAGCTGTTTTTT. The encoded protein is CASSSHKGTGGHTGELFF. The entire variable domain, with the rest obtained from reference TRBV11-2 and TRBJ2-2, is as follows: EAGVAQSPRYKIIEKRQSVAFWCNPISGHATLYWYQQILGQGPKLLIQFQNNGVVDDSQLPKDRFSAERLKGVDSTLKIQPAKLEDSAVYLCASSSHKGTGGHTGELFFGEGSRLTVL.

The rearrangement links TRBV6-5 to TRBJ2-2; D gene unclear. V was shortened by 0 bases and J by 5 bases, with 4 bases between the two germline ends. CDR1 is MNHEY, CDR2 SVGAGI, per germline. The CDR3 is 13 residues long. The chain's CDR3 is CASSYSATGELFF. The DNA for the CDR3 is TGTGCCAGCAGTTACTCGGCTACCGGGGAGCTGTTTTTT.

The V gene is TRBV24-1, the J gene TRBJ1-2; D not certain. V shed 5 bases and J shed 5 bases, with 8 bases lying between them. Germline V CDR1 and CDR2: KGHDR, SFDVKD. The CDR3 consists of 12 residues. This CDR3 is CATSVNGYGYTF. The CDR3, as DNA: TGTGCCACCAGTGTTAACGGGTATGGCTACACCTTC.

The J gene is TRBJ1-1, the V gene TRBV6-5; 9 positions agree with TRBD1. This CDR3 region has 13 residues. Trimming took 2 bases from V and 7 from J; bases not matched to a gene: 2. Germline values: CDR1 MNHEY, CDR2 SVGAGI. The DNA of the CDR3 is TGTGCCAGCAGTTACACAGGGGGCGGTGAAGCTTTCTTT. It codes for CASSYTGGGEAFF.

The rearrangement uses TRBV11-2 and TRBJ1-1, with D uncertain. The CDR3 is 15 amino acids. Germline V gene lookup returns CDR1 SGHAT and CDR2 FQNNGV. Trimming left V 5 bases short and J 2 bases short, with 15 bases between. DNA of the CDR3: TGTGCCAGCAGCCGGGCCCAGAGGGTAAACACTGAAGCTTTCTTT. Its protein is CASSRAQRVNTEAFF.